This entry concerns a single T cell receptor beta chain. Germline V gene sequence: CDR1 LNHDA, CDR2 SQIVND (reference sequence). The CDR3 is 14 amino acids. The V segment lost 3 bases and the J segment 4 bases; nucleotides outside the gene matches: 2. The record originates from a study of low-dose radiotherapy and immunotherapy resistance in tumors. Overall study context: Cohort 1 was given 0.5 Gy per fraction every 2 weeks, for 6.5 Gy total. Intravenous administration to patients comprised nivolumab at 240 mg every two weeks and ipilimumab at 1 mg/kg every six weeks. Patients received cyclophosphamide 200 mg/m2 intravenously every two weeks, the day before radiation-immunotherapy.

cDNA synthesis used a TRAV/TRBV-specific primer set for both chains. It was with a constant-region primer and a V-primer adapter that TCRs were amplified over around 19 PCR cycles. Amplifying the isolated mRNA was done by in vitro transcription. TCRdb reprocessed the reads via MiXCR and lists one record per CDR3 protein. Of 95,000 to 100,000 distinct CDR3 sequences in the sample, less than 25% are singletons; the top ten hold approximately 4%. Time point: after trial treatment. Treatment noted: LDRT plus nivolumab, ipilimumab, low-dose cyclophosphamide and aspirin (RACIN trial). The V call is TRBV19, the J call TRBJ2-2; 7 positions match TRBD2. This sample comprised PBMCs, obtained after low-dose radiotherapy plus immunotherapy. The TCR was taken from a male donor with prostate cancer. The CDR3 protein is CASSIGGSTGELFF. The CDR3 DNA reads as TGTGCCAGTAGTATCGGGGGGAGCACCGGGGAGCTGTTTTTT.